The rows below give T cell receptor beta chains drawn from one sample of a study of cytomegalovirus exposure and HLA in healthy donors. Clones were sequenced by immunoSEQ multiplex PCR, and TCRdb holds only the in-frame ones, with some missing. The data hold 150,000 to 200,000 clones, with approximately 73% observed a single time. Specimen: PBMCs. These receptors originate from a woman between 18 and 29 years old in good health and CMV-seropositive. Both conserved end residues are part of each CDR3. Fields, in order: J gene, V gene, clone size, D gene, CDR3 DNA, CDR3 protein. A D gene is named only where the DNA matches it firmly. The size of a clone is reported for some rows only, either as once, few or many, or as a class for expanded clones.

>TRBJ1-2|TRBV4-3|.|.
TGCGCCAGCAGCCCCTCGGTTGGCTATGGCTACACCTTC
CASSPSVGYGYTF
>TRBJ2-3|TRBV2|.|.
TGTGCCAGCAGTGAAGAGAGCCAGGGACTTCAGTATTTT
CASSEESQGLQYF
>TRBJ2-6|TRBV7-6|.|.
TGTGCCAGCAGCCCAAACAGAAACTCTGGGGCCAACGTCCTGACTTTC
CASSPNRNSGANVLTF
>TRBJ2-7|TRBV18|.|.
TGTGCCAGCTCACCATCAAGGTCAGGGCTCAATGGGGAGCAGTACTTC
CASSPSRSGLNGEQYF
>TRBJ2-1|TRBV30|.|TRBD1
TGTGGCCTGGAAGGACAGGGGACTAATGAGCAGTTCTTC
CGLEGQGTNEQFF
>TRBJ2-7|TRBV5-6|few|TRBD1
TGTGCCAGCAGCTTGGAACAGGGGGCCTCCTACGAGCAGTACTTC
CASSLEQGASYEQYF
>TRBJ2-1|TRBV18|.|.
TGTGCCAGCTCACCATCGGGGAGGGGGACCTGGATTTACAATGAGCAGTTCTTC
CASSPSGRGTWIYNEQFF
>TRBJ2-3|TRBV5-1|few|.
TGCGCCAGCAGCCAGCGACTGAACACAGATACGCAGTATTTT
CASSQRLNTDTQYF
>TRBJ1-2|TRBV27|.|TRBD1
TGTGCCAGCAGTACCCTGGGACAGGGCTATGGCTACACCTTC
CASSTLGQGYGYTF
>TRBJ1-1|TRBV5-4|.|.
TGTGCCAGCACCGACCCTGGAGGCGGGGGCACTGAAGCTTTCTTT
CASTDPGGGGTEAFF
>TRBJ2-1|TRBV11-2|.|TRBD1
TGTGCCAGCAGCTCGGACAGGTCCCTATACAATGAGCAGTTCTTC
CASSSDRSLYNEQFF
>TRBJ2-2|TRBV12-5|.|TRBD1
TGTGCTAGTGGTTTGGCACCCCCGGGACAGGGAATCGGGGAGCTGTTTTTT
CASGLAPPGQGIGELFF
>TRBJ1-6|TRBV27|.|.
TGTGCCAGCAGTTTTGCGGGAAGGAATTCACCCCTCCACTTT
CASSFAGRNSPLHF
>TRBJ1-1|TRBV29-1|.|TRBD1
TGCAGCGTAGAAGGACAGGGCATGAACACTGAAGCTTTCTTT
CSVEGQGMNTEAFF
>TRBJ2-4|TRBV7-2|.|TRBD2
TGTGCCAGCAGCCCAGGACTAGCGGGGAGAAACATTCAGTACTTC
CASSPGLAGRNIQYF
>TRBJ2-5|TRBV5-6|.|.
TGTGCCAGCAGCTGGTTTGTGGGTACAGAGAAAGAGACCCAGTACTTC
CASSWFVGTEKETQYF
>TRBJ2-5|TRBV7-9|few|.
TGTGCCAGCAGCGATTCGGCTATGTGGAGAACCCAGTACTTC
CASSDSAMWRTQYF
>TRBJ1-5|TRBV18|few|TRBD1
TGTGCCAGCTCACCGCCCGGGACAGGCAATCAGCCCCAGCATTTT
CASSPPGTGNQPQHF
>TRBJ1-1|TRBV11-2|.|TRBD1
TGTGCCAGCAGCCTAGACAGGGGGGAGACTGAAGCTTTCTTT
CASSLDRGETEAFF
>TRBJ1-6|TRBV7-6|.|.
TGTGCCAGCAGCTCCTCCGTACATCAATCACCCCTCCACTTT
CASSSSVHQSPLHF
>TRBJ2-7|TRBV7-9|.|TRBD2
TGTTCCAGCAGAGTAGCGGGGGACTACGAGCAGTACTTC
CSSRVAGDYEQYF
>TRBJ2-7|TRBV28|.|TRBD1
TGTGCCAGCAGTCCAGGGGGCTACGAGCAGTACTTC
CASSPGGYEQYF
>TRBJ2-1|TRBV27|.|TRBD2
TGTGCCAGCAGTGGGGAGGAAGCGGGGGACGTCAATGAGCAGTTCTTC
CASSGEEAGDVNEQFF
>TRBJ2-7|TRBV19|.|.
TGTGCCAGTAGTATAGATGACTCAGTATCCTACGAGCAGTACTTC
CASSIDDSVSYEQYF
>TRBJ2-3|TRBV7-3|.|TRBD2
TGTGCCAGCAGCTTAACGTTCACCCCAGCGGGGAGGCCCATCACAGATACGCAGTATTTT
CASSLTFTPAGRPITDTQYF
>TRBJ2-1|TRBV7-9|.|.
TGTGCCAGCAGCTCCCCCGGGACACAGGAGAGTGAGCAGTTCTTC
CASSSPGTQESEQFF
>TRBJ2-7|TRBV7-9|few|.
TGTGCCAGCAGCCCAACGGGAGCAAAGAGTTACGAGCAGTACTTC
CASSPTGAKSYEQYF
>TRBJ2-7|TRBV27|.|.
TGTGCCAGCAGTGCACTACCATGGGAGCAGTACTTC
CASSALPWEQYF
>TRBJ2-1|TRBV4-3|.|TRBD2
TGCGCCAGCAGCCAAGGGGGCCCAGCTAGCGGGATAAATGAGCAGTTCTTC
CASSQGGPASGINEQFF
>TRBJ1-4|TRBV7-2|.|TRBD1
TGTGCCAGCAGTTGGGACAGTAATGAAAAACTGTTTTTT
CASSWDSNEKLFF
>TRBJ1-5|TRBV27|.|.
TGTGCCAGCAGTCTAGGGGTTGGGCCCCAGCATTTT
CASSLGVGPQHF
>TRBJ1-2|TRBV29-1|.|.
TGCAGCGTGGCGGAGGGCGGCTATGGCTACACCTTC
CSVAEGGYGYTF
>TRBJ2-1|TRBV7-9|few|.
TGTGCCAGCAGGGAAGGGGGTTCCTACAATGAGCAGTTCTTC
CASREGGSYNEQFF
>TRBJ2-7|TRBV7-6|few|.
TGTGCCAGCAGCTTAGGGCAGTTCTACGAGCAGTACTTC
CASSLGQFYEQYF
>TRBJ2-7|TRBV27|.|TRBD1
TGTGCCAGCAGTTTAATGGGACAGGGTCTCGACGAGCAGTACTTC
CASSLMGQGLDEQYF
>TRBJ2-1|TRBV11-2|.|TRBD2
TGTGCCAGCAGCACTACCGGGACTAGGGTGCCCGATGAGCAGTTCTTC
CASSTTGTRVPDEQFF
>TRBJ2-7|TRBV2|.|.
TGTGCCAGCAGTGAAAACGTAGGGGAAGGATCCTACGAGCAGTACTTC
CASSENVGEGSYEQYF
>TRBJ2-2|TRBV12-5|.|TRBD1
TGTGCTAGTGGTTCGAACAGGGGTGGGAACACCGGGGAGCTGTTTTTT
CASGSNRGGNTGELFF
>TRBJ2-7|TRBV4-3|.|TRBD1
TGCGCCAGCAGCCTCTCGGACAGGGGTTACGAGCAGTACTTC
CASSLSDRGYEQYF
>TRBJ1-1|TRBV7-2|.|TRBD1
TGTGCCAGCAGCCCTACAGGGGGCCTGAACACTGAAGCTTTCTTT
CASSPTGGLNTEAFF
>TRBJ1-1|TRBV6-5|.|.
TGTGCCAGCAGTGTCGGACATTTGAACACTGAAGCTTTCTTT
CASSVGHLNTEAFF
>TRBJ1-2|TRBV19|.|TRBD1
TGTGCCAGTAGTATTCCAGGGGGCGCAGGCTATGGCTACACCTTC
CASSIPGGAGYGYTF
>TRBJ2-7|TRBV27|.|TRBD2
TGTGCCAGCAGACTATTGACTAGCGGGGGCTACGAGCAGTACTTC
CASRLLTSGGYEQYF
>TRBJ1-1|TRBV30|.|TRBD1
TGTGCCTGGAGTGCAGGACAGGGGGGAACTGAAGCTTTCTTT
CAWSAGQGGTEAFF
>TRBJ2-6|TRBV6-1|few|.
TGTGCCAGCAGTGAAGAGCGGGCTGGGGCCAACGTCCTGACTTTC
CASSEERAGANVLTF
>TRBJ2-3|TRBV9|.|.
TGTGCCAGCAGCGTAGAGGCAGGGGTTGCGGATACGCAGTATTTT
CASSVEAGVADTQYF
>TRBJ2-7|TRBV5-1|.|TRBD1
TGCGCCAGCAGCAGTACGGGACAGGGCGGCGAGCAGTACTTC
CASSSTGQGGEQYF
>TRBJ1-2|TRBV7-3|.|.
TGTGCCAGCAGCTTAGGACCGGGGGACGGCTACACCTTC
CASSLGPGDGYTF
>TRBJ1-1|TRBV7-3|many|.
TGTGCCAGCAGCATAGGGGGTTCAGCGAACACTGAAGCTTTCTTT
CASSIGGSANTEAFF
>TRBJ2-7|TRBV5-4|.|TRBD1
TGTGCCAGCAGCGATAAACAGGGGCACGAGCAGTACTTC
CASSDKQGHEQYF
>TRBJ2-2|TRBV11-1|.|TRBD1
TGTGCCAGCGGCCCGGGACAGGTAGTCACCGGGGAGCTGTTTTTT
CASGPGQVVTGELFF
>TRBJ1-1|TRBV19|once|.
TGTGCCAGTAGTATAGATCGAGGGAACACTGAAGCTTTCTTT
CASSIDRGNTEAFF
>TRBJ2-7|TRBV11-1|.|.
TGTGCCAGCAGCTTATATAACCGACAGAACTCCTACGAGCAGTACTTC
CASSLYNRQNSYEQYF
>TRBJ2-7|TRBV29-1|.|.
TGCAGCGTTGAGGGCAGGGACTACGAGCAGTACTTC
CSVEGRDYEQYF
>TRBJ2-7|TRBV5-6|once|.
TGTGCCAGCAGCTTGGTTTCGGTGGACGAGCAGTACTTC
CASSLVSVDEQYF